One sample yielded the 4 T cell receptor beta chains listed below, sequenced in a study of T cell clusters in autoimmune cytopenias. TRB was amplified by touch-down multiplex PCR, primer pools A and B combined. TCRdb reanalyzed the multiplex PCR reads, giving one entry per CDR3 protein sequence and no DNA. Recorded for this sample: approximately 11,000 distinct CDR3 sequences. TRB amplification used approximately 250 ng of peripheral blood genomic DNA. The same specimen was also included in a second study, on T cell repertoires in aging, cancer and after chemotherapy.

Sequencing was carried out using peripheral blood. Receptors originate from a human donor in good health.

This sequence joins TRBV27 and TRBJ2-7; TCRdb picks TRBD2, but there is no DNA to check that call. This CDR3 comprises 13 residues. Germline values: CDR1 MNHEY, CDR2 SMNVEV (reference sequence). The CDR3 protein is CASSQREWYEQYF.

The rearrangement uses TRBV27 and TRBJ2-2; without DNA, the TCRdb call of TRBD1 cannot be checked. Per the germline V gene, CDR1 is MNHEY and CDR2 is SMNVEV (reference sequence). The CDR3 contains 13 residues. CDR3 sequence reads: CASRDRITGELFF.

The chain carries TRBV6-4 and TRBJ2-3. Germline lookup yields CDR1 MRHNA and CDR2 SNTAGT. This CDR3 comprises 13 residues. This CDR3 reads CASSSDLSYTQYF.

This clonotype is classed as medium-sized by frequency. The rearrangement joins TRBV29-1 to TRBJ2-3; the TRBD2 assignment by TCRdb is unverifiable without DNA. Germline V gene data show CDR1 as SQVTM and CDR2 as ANQGSEA. The length of the CDR3 is 16 residues. The CDR3 sequence: CSVTAGGPSQGDTQYF.